These 27 T cell receptor beta chains were all obtained from the same sample, sequenced in a study of shared clonotypes between healthy human individuals. This table comes from immunoSEQ multiplex PCR, and its TCRdb copy is limited to in-frame clones, with some not included. The sample holds approximately 620,000 clones, approximately 97% seen once. Sequencing was carried out using naive CD4+ T cells sorted from blood. Subset noted: CD45RA+ positively selected. The receptor set was obtained from a woman younger than 45 in good health.

The chain uses TRBV6-1 and TRBJ2-7; tentatively, D is TRBD2 (5 bases). Germline CDR1 reads MNHNS; CDR2 reads SASEGT. The CDR3 totals 13 residues. V was pared by 6 bases and J by 0 bases, with 9 bases between. The DNA for the CDR3 is TGTGCCAGCAGAACCGGGGACTCCTACGAGCAGTACTTC. Translating gives CASRTGDSYEQYF.

The V and J genes are TRBV27 and TRBJ1-1, with no clear D. Deletions cut 3 bases from V and 0 bases from J, with 8 bases between. There are 14 residues in the CDR3. Germline lookup yields CDR1 MNHEY and CDR2 SMNVEV (reference sequence). CDR3 sequence reads: CASSFGYMNTEAFF. The CDR3 DNA follows: TGTGCCAGCAGTTTTGGATACATGAACACTGAAGCTTTCTTT.

In this sample, this clone turned up once. The J gene is TRBJ2-2, the V gene TRBV18, with TRBD1 matching over 9 bases. This CDR3 has 15 residues. J lost 4 bases, V lost 4 bases, and 4 bases had no gene match. Germline CDR1 and CDR2: KGHSH and LQKENI. The CDR3 protein is CASSLDRGPTGELFF. The CDR3 coding sequence is TGTGCCAGCTCACTGGACAGGGGTCCCACCGGGGAGCTGTTTTTT.

In DNA, the CDR3 is TGCGCCAGCGGACTAGCGGGAGGGTTCAATGAGCAGTTCTTC. It codes for CASGLAGGFNEQFF. The rearrangement joins TRBV5-1 to TRBJ2-1, with 15 bases aligning to TRBD2. Germline CDR1 reads SGHRS; CDR2 reads YFSETQ. The CDR3 contains 14 residues. J was trimmed by 6 bases and V by 7 bases; bases with no gene match: 2.

The gene calls are TRBV10-2 and TRBJ1-3; no firm D call. This CDR3 spans 15 amino acids. The germline V gene encodes CDR1 WSHSY and CDR2 SAAADI. Deletions cut 3 bases from V and 1 base from J, with 10 bases between. CDR3 sequence (DNA): TGCGCCAGCAGTGACCCCGGGAATTCTGGAAACACCATATATTTT. Translated: CASSDPGNSGNTIYF.

The gene calls are TRBV11-2 and TRBJ1-4; 9 positions match TRBD1. Germline CDR1 reads SGHAT; CDR2 reads FQNNGV. This CDR3 contains 15 residues. The V segment lost 5 bases and the J segment 4 bases; nucleotides outside the gene matches: 5. This chain's CDR3 is CASSQTDRGNEKLFF. CDR3 bases: TGTGCCAGCAGCCAGACGGACAGGGGTAATGAAAAACTGTTTTTT.

The V gene is TRBV28, the J gene TRBJ1-5; TRBD1 might be the D (5 bases). This CDR3 is built from 14 residues. Germline V CDR1 and CDR2: MDHEN, SYDVKM. V was clipped by 4 bases and J by 12 bases, with 19 bases between them. The DNA of the CDR3 is TGTGCCAGCAGTTACACATTCAGGGCCCTTAGCCAGCATTTT. Translated: CASSYTFRALSQHF.

The rearrangement links TRBV15 to TRBJ1-5; D ambiguous. Germline CDR1 reads LNHNV; CDR2 reads YYDKDF (reference sequence). V shed 0 bases and J shed 5 bases, with 8 bases lying between them. CDR3 size: 14 residues. This CDR3 reads CATSRDRGYQPQHF. In DNA, the CDR3 is TGTGCCACCAGCAGAGATAGAGGATATCAGCCCCAGCATTTT. The full variable domain, with the rest looked up from reference TRBV15 and TRBJ1-5, is DAMVIQNPRYQVTQFGKPVTLSCSQTLNHNVMYWYQQKSSQAPKLLFHYYDKDFNNEADTPDNFQSRRPNTSFCFLDIRSPGLGDTAMYLCATSRDRGYQPQHFGDGTRLSIL.

V gene TRBV27 combines with J gene TRBJ2-7, with D maybe TRBD1 (5 bases). There are 14 residues in the CDR3. The ends were cut back, 6 bases at V and 5 bases at J, with 17 bases in the middle. Germline V gives CDR1 MNHEY, CDR2 SMNVEV (reference sequence). CDR3 sequence: CASSTLGRVDEQYF. Written as DNA, the CDR3 is TGTGCCAGCAGCACCCTGGGCAGGGTCGACGAGCAGTACTTC.

This clone was seen just once. The rearrangement uses TRBV10-2 and TRBJ2-7; D is unclear. With 5 bases removed from V and 6 bases from J, the gap between germline ends came to 5 bases. Per germline, CDR1 WSHSY and CDR2 SAAADI. The CDR3 length is 10 residues. The CDR3, as DNA: TGCGCCAGCAGTTCGTTCGAGCAGTACTTC. The encoded protein is CASSSFEQYF.

The chain joins TRBV28 to TRBJ2-3; TRBD2 aligns across 11 bases. The ends lost 3 bases at V and 2 bases at J; junction bases unmatched: 1. CDR1 and CDR2 (germline): MDHEN, SYDVKM. The CDR3 consists of 15 residues. Here the CDR3 DNA reads TGTGCCAGCAGTTTTAGCGGGAGGGCCACAGATACGCAGTATTTT. Translation: CASSFSGRATDTQYF.

The chain is built from TRBV27 and TRBJ2-1; the D gene is possibly TRBD2 (6 bases). Germline lookup yields CDR1 MNHEY and CDR2 SMNVEV (reference sequence). This CDR3 is built from 15 residues. Trimming took 3 bases from V and 2 from J, leaving 11 bases between them. In DNA form, the CDR3 reads TGTGCCAGCAGTTTTTTGGGGGGACCCTACAATGAGCAGTTCTTC. Protein product: CASSFLGGPYNEQFF.

The rearrangement uses TRBV2 and TRBJ2-2; 9 nucleotides agree with TRBD2. The CDR3 extends over 15 amino acids. Germline CDR1 SNHLY, CDR2 FYNNEI. The CDR3 coding sequence is TGTACAATAGCGGGGGTGGCGGGAAGCACCGGGGAGCTGTTTTTT. Translated: CTIAGVAGSTGELFF.

V and J are TRBV20-1 and TRBJ1-1; D is unclear. The CDR3 is 11 amino acids. Germline assignment: CDR1 DFQATT and CDR2 SNEGSKA (reference sequence). V lost 0 bases to trimming and J lost 4 bases, with 3 bases between them. CDR3 coding DNA: TGCAGTGCTAGAGACGGCACTGAAGCTTTCTTT. Amino acid sequence: CSARDGTEAFF.

V is TRBV15 and J is TRBJ1-1, with D possibly TRBD1 on 6 matching bases. Germline V gene lookup returns CDR1 LNHNV and CDR2 YYDKDF (reference sequence). The CDR3 covers 11 residues. V gave up 3 bases and J gave up 10 bases, with 9 bases separating them. The chain's CDR3 is CATSRTGRAFF. CDR3 sequence (DNA): TGTGCCACCAGCAGGACAGGTCGAGCTTTCTTT.

This clone was detected once. The chain is built from TRBV2 and TRBJ2-3; TRBD2 aligns across 7 bases. The V gene end was trimmed by 6 bases and the J gene end by 0 bases; junction bases not matched to a gene: 6. The CDR3 is 15 amino acids. CDR1 is SNHLY and CDR2 is FYNNEI in the germline V gene. The CDR3 bases are TGTGCCAGCAGACTCCAAGCGGGAAGCACAGATACGCAGTATTTT. Encoded protein: CASRLQAGSTDTQYF.

The genes are TRBV4-2 and TRBJ2-7; 8 bases align to TRBD1. The CDR3 contains 17 residues. Trimming at V came to 4 bases and at J to 5 bases, leaving 16 bases not matched to a gene. Germline CDR1 reads LGHNA; CDR2 reads YNFKEQ. CDR3 region: CASSPGTGPAEADEQYF. The DNA for the CDR3 is TGTGCCAGCAGCCCGGGGACAGGTCCCGCCGAAGCGGACGAGCAGTACTTC.

The CDR3 nucleotides read TGTGCCAGCACCCAGGGGGGAAGGGAGACCCAGTACTTC. It translates to CASTQGGRETQYF. V gene TRBV28 combines with J gene TRBJ2-5; D possibly corresponds to TRBD1 (7 bases). Trimming shortened V by 7 bases and J by 5 bases, and 14 bases separated the two germline ends. The CDR3 sequence is 13 residues long. From germline, CDR1 is MDHEN and CDR2 SYDVKM.

The genes are TRBV5-1 and TRBJ2-7; D is unclear. The CDR3 spans 14 residues. V was clipped by 0 bases and J by 5 bases, with 12 bases between them. CDR1 SGHRS and CDR2 YFSETQ come from the germline V gene. The CDR3 region is CASSLAPGVDEQYF. CDR3 nucleotides: TGCGCCAGCAGCTTGGCCCCAGGAGTCGACGAGCAGTACTTC.

The genes are TRBV18 and TRBJ2-1; weak D call: TRBD2 (6 bases). The V end lost 3 bases, the J end lost 10 bases, and 10 bases lay between the germline ends. CDR3 length equals 12 residues. Germline V gives CDR1 KGHSH, CDR2 LQKENI. CDR3 DNA sequence: TGTGCCAGCTCACCGCGACTAGAGGAGCAGTTCTTC. As protein: CASSPRLEEQFF.

The chain carries TRBV4-2 and TRBJ2-1, with 12 bases matching TRBD2. Germline V lookup: CDR1 LGHNA, CDR2 YNFKEQ. V lost 4 bases, J lost 2 bases, and 6 bases stayed unmatched. CDR3 size: 17 residues. This chain's CDR3 is CASSPTGLAGTYNEQFF. CDR3 sequence (DNA): TGTGCCAGCAGCCCTACGGGACTAGCGGGCACCTACAATGAGCAGTTCTTC.

The V gene is TRBV18, the J gene TRBJ2-7; D perhaps matches TRBD2 (5 bases). Germline V gives CDR1 KGHSH, CDR2 LQKENI. Deletions cut 3 bases from V and 6 bases from J, with 12 bases between. The CDR3 is made up of 13 amino acids. CDR3 DNA: TGTGCCAGCTCACCCGCTGAGGGCAGCGAGCAGTACTTC. Its translation: CASSPAEGSEQYF.

The J gene is TRBJ2-5, the V gene TRBV7-2; 9 positions match TRBD2. The ends lost 4 bases at V and 1 base at J; junction bases unmatched: 10. The germline gives CDR1 SGHTA, CDR2 FQGNSA. The CDR3 spans 17 residues. The CDR3 sequence is CASSSYPPTSGQETQYF. DNA for the CDR3: TGTGCCAGCAGCTCCTATCCCCCGACTAGCGGCCAAGAGACCCAGTACTTC.

Notes on this clone: Other nucleotide sequences in the sample specify the same CDR3. The genes are TRBV27 and TRBJ1-1; possible D gene TRBD1, 6 bases. This CDR3 is built from 13 residues. Germline CDR1 and CDR2: MNHEY and SMNVEV (reference sequence). V was trimmed by 0 bases and J by 4 bases, leaving 6 bases between them. The CDR3 sequence is CASSLSGGTEAFF. The DNA of the CDR3 is TGTGCCAGCAGTTTATCAGGGGGCACTGAAGCTTTCTTT.

The chain has TRBV7-9 and TRBJ2-5; TRBD2 matches at 13 bases. Trimming removed 4 bases from V and 3 bases from J; junction bases left unmatched: 5. The CDR3 runs 16 residues. Germline V gene data show CDR1 as SEHNR and CDR2 as FQNEAQ (reference sequence). The CDR3 nucleotides read TGTGCCAGCAGCTCAACTAGCGGGAGGGTAGAAGAGACCCAGTACTTC. Encoded protein: CASSSTSGRVEETQYF. The variable domain in full, with the rest retrieved from reference TRBV7-9 and TRBJ2-5, is DTGVSQNPRHKITKRGQNVTFRCDPISEHNRLYWYRQTLGQGPEFLTYFQNEAQLEKSRLLSDRFSAERPKGSFSTLEIQRTEQGDSAMYLCASSSTSGRVEETQYFGPGTRLLVL.

The V call is TRBV19, the J call TRBJ2-1; the match to TRBD2 covers 11 bases. Unmatched junction bases numbered 9, after V lost 5 bases and J lost 3 bases. CDR3 length equals 17 residues. CDR1 and CDR2 from the germline V gene are LNHDA and SQIVND (reference sequence). CDR3 coding DNA: TGTGCCAGTAGTTCCCCGGGACTAGCGGCATTCTACAATGAGCAGTTCTTC. Its protein is CASSSPGLAAFYNEQFF.

As concerns this clone: The same CDR3 can be traced to other DNA sequences in this sample. The chain recombines TRBV28 with TRBJ2-7, with D uncertain. There are 11 residues in the CDR3. CDR1 MDHEN and CDR2 SYDVKM come from the germline V gene. V was trimmed by 4 bases and J by 4 bases, leaving 5 bases between them. The CDR3 is CASSSRYEQYF. The CDR3 DNA sequence: TGTGCCAGCAGTTCTCGTTACGAGCAGTACTTC. Drawing the rest from reference TRBV28 and TRBJ2-7, the complete variable domain is DVKVTQSSRYLVKRTGEKVFLECVQDMDHENMFWYRQDPGLGLRLIYFSYDVKMKEKGDIPEGYSVSREKKERFSLILESASTNQTSMYLCASSSRYEQYFGPGTRLTVT.